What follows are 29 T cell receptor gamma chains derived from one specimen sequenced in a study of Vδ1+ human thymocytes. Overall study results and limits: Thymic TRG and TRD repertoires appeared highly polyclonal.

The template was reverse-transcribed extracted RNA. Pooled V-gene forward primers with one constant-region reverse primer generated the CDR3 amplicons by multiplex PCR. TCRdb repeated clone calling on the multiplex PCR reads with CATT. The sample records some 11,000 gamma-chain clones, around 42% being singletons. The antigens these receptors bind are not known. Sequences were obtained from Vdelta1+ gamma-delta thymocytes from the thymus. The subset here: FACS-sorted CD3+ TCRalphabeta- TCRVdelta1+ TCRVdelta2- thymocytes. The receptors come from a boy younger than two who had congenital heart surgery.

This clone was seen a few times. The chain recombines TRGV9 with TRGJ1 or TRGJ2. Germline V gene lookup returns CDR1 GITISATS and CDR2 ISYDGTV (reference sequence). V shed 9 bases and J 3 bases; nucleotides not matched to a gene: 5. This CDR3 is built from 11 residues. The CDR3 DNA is TGTGCCTTGGGATTTTATTATAAGAAACTCTTT. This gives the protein CALGFYYKKLF.

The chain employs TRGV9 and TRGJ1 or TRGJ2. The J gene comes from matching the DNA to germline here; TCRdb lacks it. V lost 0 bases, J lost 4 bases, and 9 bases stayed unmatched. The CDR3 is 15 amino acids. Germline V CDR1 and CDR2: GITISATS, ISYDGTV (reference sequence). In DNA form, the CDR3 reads TGTGCCTTGTGGGAGGTGCAAGGCATCTATTATAAGAAACTCTTT. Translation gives CALWEVQGIYYKKLF.

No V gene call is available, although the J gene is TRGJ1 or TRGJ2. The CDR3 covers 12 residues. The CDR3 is CATLDGPYKKLF. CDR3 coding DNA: TGTGCCACCTTGGACGGGCCTTATAAGAAACTCTTT.

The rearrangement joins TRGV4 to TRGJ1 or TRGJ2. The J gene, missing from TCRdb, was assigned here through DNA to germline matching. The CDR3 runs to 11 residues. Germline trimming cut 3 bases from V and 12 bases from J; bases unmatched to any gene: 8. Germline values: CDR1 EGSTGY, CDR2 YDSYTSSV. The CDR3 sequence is CATWDSGRKLF. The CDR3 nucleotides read TGTGCCACCTGGGATAGCGGGAGGAAACTCTTT.

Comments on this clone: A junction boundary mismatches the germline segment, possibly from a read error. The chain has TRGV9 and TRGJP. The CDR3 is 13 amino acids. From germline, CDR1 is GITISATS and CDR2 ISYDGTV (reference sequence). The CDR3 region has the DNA TGTGCCTTGTGGTGTTTGGACAAAAAAATCAAGGTATTT. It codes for CALWCLDKKIKVF.

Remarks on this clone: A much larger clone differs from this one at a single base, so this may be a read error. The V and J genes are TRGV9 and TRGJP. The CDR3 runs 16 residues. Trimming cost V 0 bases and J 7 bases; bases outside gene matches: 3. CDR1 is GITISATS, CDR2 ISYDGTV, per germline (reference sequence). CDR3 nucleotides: TGTGCCTTGTGGGAGGTGCATGAGTTGGGCAAAAAAATCAAGGTATTT. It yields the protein CALWEVHELGKKIKVF.

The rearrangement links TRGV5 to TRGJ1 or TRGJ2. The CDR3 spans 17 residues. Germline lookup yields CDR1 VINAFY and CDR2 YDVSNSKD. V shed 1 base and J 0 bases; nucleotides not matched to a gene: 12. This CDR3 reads CATWDRSGLMNYYKKLF. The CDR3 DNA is TGTGCCACCTGGGACAGATCAGGGCTTATGAATTATTATAAGAAACTCTTT.

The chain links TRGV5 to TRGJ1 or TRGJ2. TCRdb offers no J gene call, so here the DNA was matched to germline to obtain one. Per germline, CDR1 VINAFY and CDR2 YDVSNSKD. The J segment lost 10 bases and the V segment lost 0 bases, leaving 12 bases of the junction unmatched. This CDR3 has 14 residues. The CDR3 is CATWDRLSAGKKLF. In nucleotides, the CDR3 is TGTGCCACCTGGGACAGGCTTTCGGCGGGGAAGAAACTCTTT.

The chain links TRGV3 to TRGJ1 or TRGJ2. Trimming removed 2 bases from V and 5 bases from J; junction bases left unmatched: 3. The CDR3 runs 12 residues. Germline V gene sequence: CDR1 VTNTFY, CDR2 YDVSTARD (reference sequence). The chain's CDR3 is CATWDNDYKKLF. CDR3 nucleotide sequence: TGTGCCACCTGGGACAACGATTATAAGAAACTCTTT.

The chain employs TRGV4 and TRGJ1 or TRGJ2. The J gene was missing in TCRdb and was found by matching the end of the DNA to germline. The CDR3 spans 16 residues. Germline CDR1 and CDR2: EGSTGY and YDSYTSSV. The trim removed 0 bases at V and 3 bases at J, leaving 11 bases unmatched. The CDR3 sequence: CATWDGPRGIYYKKLF. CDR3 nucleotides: TGTGCCACCTGGGATGGGCCTCGAGGGATTTATTATAAGAAACTCTTT.

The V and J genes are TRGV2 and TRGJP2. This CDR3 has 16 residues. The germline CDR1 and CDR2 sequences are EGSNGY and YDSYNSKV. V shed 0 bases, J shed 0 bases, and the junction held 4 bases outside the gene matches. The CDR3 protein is CATWDGLYSSDWIKTF. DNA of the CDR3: TGTGCCACCTGGGACGGGCTTTATAGTAGTGATTGGATCAAGACGTTT.

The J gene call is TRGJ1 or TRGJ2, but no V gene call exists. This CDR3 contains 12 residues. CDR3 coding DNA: TGTGCCACCTGGGACCCCCATTATAAGAAACTCTTT. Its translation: CATWDPHYKKLF.

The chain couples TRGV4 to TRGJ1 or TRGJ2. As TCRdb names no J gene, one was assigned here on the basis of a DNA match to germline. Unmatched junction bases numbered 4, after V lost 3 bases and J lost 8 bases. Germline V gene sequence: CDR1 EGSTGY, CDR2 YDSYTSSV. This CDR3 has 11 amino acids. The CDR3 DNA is TGTGCCACCTGGGATAGGGATAAGAAACTCTTT. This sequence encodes CATWDRDKKLF.

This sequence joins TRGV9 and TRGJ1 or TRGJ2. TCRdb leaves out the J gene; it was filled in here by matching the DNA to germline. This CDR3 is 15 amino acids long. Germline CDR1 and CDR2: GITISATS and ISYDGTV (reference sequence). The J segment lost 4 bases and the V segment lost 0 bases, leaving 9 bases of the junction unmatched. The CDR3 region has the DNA TGTGCCTTGTGGGAGGTGCCCCACCCGTATTATAAGAAACTCTTT. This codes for CALWEVPHPYYKKLF.

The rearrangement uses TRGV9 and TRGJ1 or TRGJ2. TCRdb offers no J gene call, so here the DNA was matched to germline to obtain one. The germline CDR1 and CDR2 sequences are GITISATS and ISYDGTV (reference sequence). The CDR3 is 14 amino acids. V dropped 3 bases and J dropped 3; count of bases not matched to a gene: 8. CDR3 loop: CALWEPQPYYKKLF. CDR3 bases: TGTGCCTTGTGGGAGCCTCAACCTTATTATAAGAAACTCTTT.

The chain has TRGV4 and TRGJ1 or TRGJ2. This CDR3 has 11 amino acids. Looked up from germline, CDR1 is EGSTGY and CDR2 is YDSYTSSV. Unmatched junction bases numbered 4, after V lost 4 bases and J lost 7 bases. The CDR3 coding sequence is TGTGCCACCTGGGAAAAGTATAAGAAACTCTTT. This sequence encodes CATWEKYKKLF.

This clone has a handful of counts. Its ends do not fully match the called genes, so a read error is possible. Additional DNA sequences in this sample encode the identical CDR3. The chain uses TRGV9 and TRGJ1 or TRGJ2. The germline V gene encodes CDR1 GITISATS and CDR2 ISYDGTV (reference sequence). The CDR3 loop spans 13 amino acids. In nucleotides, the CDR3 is TGTGCCTTGTGGGAGGACCTATATTATAAGAAACTATTT. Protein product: CALWEDLYYKKLF.

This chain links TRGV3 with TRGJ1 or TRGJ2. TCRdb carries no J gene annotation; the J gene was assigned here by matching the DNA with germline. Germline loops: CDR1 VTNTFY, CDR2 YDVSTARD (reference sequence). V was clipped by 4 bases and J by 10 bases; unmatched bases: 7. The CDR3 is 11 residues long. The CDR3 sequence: CATWEGPKKLF. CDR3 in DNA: TGTGCCACCTGGGAGGGCCCAAAGAAACTCTTT.

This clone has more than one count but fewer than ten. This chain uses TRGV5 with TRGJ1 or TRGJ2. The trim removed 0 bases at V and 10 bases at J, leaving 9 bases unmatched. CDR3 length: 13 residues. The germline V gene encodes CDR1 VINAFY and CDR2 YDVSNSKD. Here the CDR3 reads CATWDRHSWKKLF. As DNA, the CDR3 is TGTGCCACCTGGGACAGGCACTCCTGGAAGAAACTCTTT.

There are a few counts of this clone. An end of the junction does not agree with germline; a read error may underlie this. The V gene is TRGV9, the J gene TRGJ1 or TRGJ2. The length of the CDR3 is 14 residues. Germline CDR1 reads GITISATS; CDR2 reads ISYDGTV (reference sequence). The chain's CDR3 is CALWGVSNYYKKLF. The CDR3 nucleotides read TGTGCCTTGTGGGGGGTGTCGAATTATTATAAGAAACTCTTT.

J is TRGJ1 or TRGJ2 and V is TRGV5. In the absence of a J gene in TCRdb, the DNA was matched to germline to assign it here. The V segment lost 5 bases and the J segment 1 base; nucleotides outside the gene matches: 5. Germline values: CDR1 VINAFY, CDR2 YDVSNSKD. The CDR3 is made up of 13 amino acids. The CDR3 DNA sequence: TGTGCCACCTGGGGGAGAAATTATTATAAGAAACTCTTT. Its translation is CATWGRNYYKKLF.

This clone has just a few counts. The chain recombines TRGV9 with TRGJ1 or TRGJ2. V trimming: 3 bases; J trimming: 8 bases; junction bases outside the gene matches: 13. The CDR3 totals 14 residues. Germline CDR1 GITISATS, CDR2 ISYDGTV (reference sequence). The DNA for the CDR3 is TGTGCCTTGTGGGAGTACCCAGGTGCCCATAAGAAACTCTTT. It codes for CALWEYPGAHKKLF.

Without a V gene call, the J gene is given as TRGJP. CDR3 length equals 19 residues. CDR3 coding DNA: TGTGCCTTGTGGGAGGGAAACACGACTCAAGAGTTGGGCAAAAAAATCAAGGTATTT. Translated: CALWEGNTTQELGKKIKVF.

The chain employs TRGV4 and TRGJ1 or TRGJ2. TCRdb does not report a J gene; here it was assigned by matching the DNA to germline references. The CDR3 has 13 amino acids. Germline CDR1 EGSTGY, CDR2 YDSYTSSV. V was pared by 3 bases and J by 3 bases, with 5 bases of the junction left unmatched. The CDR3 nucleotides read TGTGCCACCTGGGATAAAGTTTATTATAAGAAACTCTTT. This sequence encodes CATWDKVYYKKLF.

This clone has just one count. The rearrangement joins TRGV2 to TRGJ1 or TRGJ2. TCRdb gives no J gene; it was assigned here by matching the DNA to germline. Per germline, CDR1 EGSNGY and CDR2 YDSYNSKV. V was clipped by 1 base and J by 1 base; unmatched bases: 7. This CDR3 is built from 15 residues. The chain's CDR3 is CATWDGICNYYKKLF. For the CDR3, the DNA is TGTGCCACCTGGGACGGCATTTGTAATTATTATAAGAAACTCTTT.

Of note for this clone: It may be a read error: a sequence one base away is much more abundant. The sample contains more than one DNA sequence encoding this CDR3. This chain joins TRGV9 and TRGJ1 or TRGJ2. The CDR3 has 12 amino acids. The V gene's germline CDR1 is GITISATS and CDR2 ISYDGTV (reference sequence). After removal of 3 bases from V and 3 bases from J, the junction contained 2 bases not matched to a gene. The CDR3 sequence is CALWERYYKKLF. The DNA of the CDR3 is TGTGCCTTGTGGGAGCGTTATTATAAGAAACTCTTT.

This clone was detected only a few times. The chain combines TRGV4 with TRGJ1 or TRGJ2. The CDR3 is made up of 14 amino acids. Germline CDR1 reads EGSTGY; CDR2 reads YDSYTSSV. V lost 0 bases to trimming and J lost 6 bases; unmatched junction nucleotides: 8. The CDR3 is CATWDGRAGYKKLF. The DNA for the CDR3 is TGTGCCACCTGGGATGGGAGAGCGGGTTATAAGAAACTCTTT.

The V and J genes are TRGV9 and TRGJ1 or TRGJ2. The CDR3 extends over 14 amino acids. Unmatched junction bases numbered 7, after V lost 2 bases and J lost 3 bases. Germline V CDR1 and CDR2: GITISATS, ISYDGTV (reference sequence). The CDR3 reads CALWEGPSYYKKLF. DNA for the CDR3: TGTGCCTTGTGGGAGGGTCCCAGTTATTATAAGAAACTCTTT.

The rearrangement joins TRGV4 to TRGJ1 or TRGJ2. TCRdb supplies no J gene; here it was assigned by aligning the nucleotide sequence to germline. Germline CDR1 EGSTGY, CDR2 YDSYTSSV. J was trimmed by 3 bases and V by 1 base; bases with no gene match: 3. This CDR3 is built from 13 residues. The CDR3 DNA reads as TGTGCCACCTGGGATGGCACTTATTATAAGAAACTCTTT. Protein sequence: CATWDGTYYKKLF.